Given below is one T cell receptor (beta chain) in context. The antigen is not known. Profiled with immunoSEQ multiplex PCR; TCRdb holds only in-frame clones, not every one. The sample shows 150,000 to 200,000 clones, more than 75% of them seen only once. The data originate from a study of T cell responses to AZD1222 COVID-19 vaccine. Study results and caveats: Rises in breadth and depth of Spike-specific TCRs came after two AZD1222 doses. Along spike, vaccine-associated CD4 TCRs were found throughout, with dominance at 160-218 and 743-854.

This TCR was recovered from an adult who received the AZD1222 COVID-19 vaccine. The sample in question was peripheral blood, obtained 28 days after the second AZD1222 dose.

The CDR3 region has the DNA TGTGCCAGCAGCATACAGGGGTTCAACACTGAAGCTTTCTTT. It is translated as CASSIQGFNTEAFF. The V call is TRBV7-3, the J call TRBJ1-1; 7 bases match TRBD1. CDR3 length: 14 amino acids. Germline V gene sequence: CDR1 SGHTA, CDR2 FQGTGA. V shed 5 bases, J shed 2 bases, and the junction held 5 bases outside the gene matches.